The 20 T cell receptor beta chains reported below all come from one sample, sequenced in a study of T cell responses to AZD1222 COVID-19 vaccine. Data came from immunoSEQ multiplex PCR; TCRdb stores just in-frame clones and leaves some out. The sample lists 100,000 to 150,000 clones, around 86% occurring once. The input for sequencing was peripheral blood, taken on day 0 of AZD1222 vaccination. Every receptor here comes from an adult in good health.

The genes are TRBV29-1 and TRBJ2-3, with TRBD1 matching 7 bases. Germline values: CDR1 SQVTM, CDR2 ANQGSEA. This CDR3 is 16 amino acids long. V lost 7 bases and J lost 0; bases outside the gene matches: 13. The CDR3 reads CSGVRGPEFSTDTQYF. The CDR3 bases are TGCAGCGGGGTGAGGGGGCCCGAATTTAGCACAGATACGCAGTATTTT.

This chain uses TRBV4-2 with TRBJ2-2; D unclear. The CDR3 has 14 residues. Germline CDR1 reads LGHNA; CDR2 reads YNFKEQ. V dropped 0 bases and J dropped 4 bases, with 6 bases sitting between them. CDR3 protein: CASSQDGSTGELFF. Here the CDR3 DNA reads TGTGCCAGCAGCCAAGATGGGTCCACCGGGGAGCTGTTTTTT.

V gene TRBV11-3 combines with J gene TRBJ2-2, with D possibly matching TRBD2 (6 bases). Germline V CDR1 and CDR2: SGHNT, YENEEA. The CDR3 totals 14 residues. Trimming removed 8 bases at V and 0 bases at J, with 10 bases between. DNA for the CDR3: TGTGCCAGCTCACCGGGGGCGAACACCGGGGAGCTGTTTTTT. It specifies CASSPGANTGELFF. Using reference TRBV11-3 and TRBJ2-2 for the parts outside the CDR3, the full variable domain is EAGVVQSPRYKIIEKKQPVAFWCNPISGHNTLYWYLQNLGQGPELLIRYENEEAVDDSQLPKDRFSAERLKGVDSTLKIQPAELGDSAVYLCASSPGANTGELFFGEGSRLTVL.

The chain joins TRBV2 to TRBJ2-7; D might be TRBD2 (5 bases). The CDR3 contains 15 residues. The germline V gene encodes CDR1 SNHLY and CDR2 FYNNEI. Trimming pared 7 bases from V and 2 bases from J, leaving 18 bases between. CDR3 loop: CASIKRVGVTYEQYF. The CDR3 nucleotides are TGTGCCAGCATAAAGAGAGTCGGGGTAACCTACGAGCAGTACTTC. The full variable domain, completed using reference TRBV2 and TRBJ2-7, is EPEVTQTPSHQVTQMGQEVILRCVPISNHLYFYWYRQILGQKVEFLVSFYNNEISEKSEIFDDQFSVERPDGSNFTLKIRSTKLEDSAMYFCASIKRVGVTYEQYFGPGTRLTVT.

V and J are TRBV13 and TRBJ2-2, with a tentative D call TRBD1 (6 bases). CDR3 size: 12 residues. V was pared by 6 bases and J by 5 bases, with 7 bases between. Germline loops: CDR1 PRHDT, CDR2 FYEKMQ (reference sequence). The CDR3 DNA is TGTGCCAGCAGTAGGGGGACCGGGGAGCTGTTTTTT. This codes for CASSRGTGELFF.

The V and J genes are TRBV11-2 and TRBJ1-1; D gene uncertain. Germline V gene data show CDR1 as SGHAT and CDR2 as FQNNGV. The CDR3 covers 14 residues. V gave up 5 bases and J gave up 5 bases, with 15 bases separating them. The CDR3 spells CASSATFVLTEAFF. DNA of the CDR3: TGTGCCAGCAGCGCAACATTCGTATTGACTGAAGCTTTCTTT.

The chain joins TRBV20-1 to TRBJ1-1, with D possibly being TRBD1 (5 bases). Germline CDR1 and CDR2: DFQATT and SNEGSKA (reference sequence). The CDR3 spans 11 residues. Trimming pared 5 bases from V and 5 bases from J, leaving 9 bases between. For the CDR3, the DNA is TGCAGTGCTGGGGGAGTGACTGAAGCTTTCTTT. Amino acid sequence: CSAGGVTEAFF.

The chain couples TRBV7-2 to TRBJ1-1; no reliable D call. This CDR3 is built from 15 residues. Trimming took 2 bases from V and 3 from J, leaving 13 bases between them. Per germline, CDR1 SGHTA and CDR2 FQGNSA. The CDR3 nucleotides read TGTGCCAGCAGCTTATCAGGAGGGAGGGACACTGAAGCTTTCTTT. This encodes CASSLSGGRDTEAFF.

This chain connects TRBV2 to TRBJ1-1; the match to TRBD1 covers 8 bases. The CDR3 spans 15 residues. Per germline, CDR1 SNHLY and CDR2 FYNNEI. The ends lost 2 bases at V and 5 bases at J; junction bases unmatched: 7. The CDR3 region has the DNA TGTGCCAGCAGTGAACATCAGGGGGCGGTAACTGAAGCTTTCTTT. Translating gives CASSEHQGAVTEAFF.

The V and J genes are TRBV6-6 and TRBJ1-4; D might be TRBD1 (6 bases). The CDR3 covers 13 residues. V shed 6 bases and J shed 12 bases, with 17 bases lying between them. From germline, CDR1 is MNHNY and CDR2 SVGAGI (reference sequence). The CDR3 bases are TGTGCCAGCAGCACACAGGGCGGAGTAGAACTGTTTTTT. Translating it yields CASSTQGGVELFF.

The chain joins TRBV7-9 to TRBJ2-5; D is possibly TRBD2 (7 bases). CDR1 and CDR2 from the germline V gene are SEHNR and FQNEAQ (reference sequence). CDR3 size: 15 residues. Between the trimmed V and J ends, which lost 6 bases and 3 bases, there was a span of 17 bases. CDR3 protein: CASRRQAGEEETQYF. The CDR3, as DNA: TGTGCCAGCAGAAGACAGGCGGGGGAGGAAGAGACCCAGTACTTC.

V usage is TRBV7-9 and J usage is TRBJ1-3; perhaps TRBD1 as D (5 bases). This CDR3 region has 16 residues. CDR1 and CDR2 (germline): SEHNR, FQNEAQ (reference sequence). The ends were cut back, 3 bases at V and 3 bases at J, with 15 bases in the middle. CDR3 region: CASSLVGGAGGNTIYF. The CDR3 DNA follows: TGTGCCAGCAGCTTGGTCGGAGGGGCCGGTGGAAACACCATATATTTT.

The chain joins TRBV6-6 to TRBJ1-2; weak D call: TRBD1 (6 bases). V dropped 4 bases and J dropped 2 bases, with 11 bases sitting between them. CDR3 length: 14 residues. The germline CDR1 and CDR2 sequences are MNHNY and SVGAGI (reference sequence). For the CDR3, the DNA is TGTGCCAGCAGTTCACAGGGCCGAAACTATGGCTACACCTTC. It specifies CASSSQGRNYGYTF.

This clone was picked up one time. The V gene is TRBV3-1 (or the pseudogene TRBV3-2), the J gene TRBJ1-1; D uncertain. V shed 1 base and J shed 3 bases, with 6 bases lying between them. The CDR3 covers 13 residues. Germline V lookup: CDR1 LGHDT, CDR2 YNNKEL (reference sequence). CDR3: CASSQGRDTEAFF. The DNA for the CDR3 is TGTGCCAGCAGCCAAGGGAGGGACACTGAAGCTTTCTTT.

CDR3 in amino acids: CASSFMEDYGYTF. The CDR3 bases are TGTGCCAGCAGTTTTATGGAGGACTATGGCTACACCTTC. V is TRBV12-3 or TRBV12-4 and J is TRBJ1-2; D unclear. Trimming shortened V by 3 bases and J by 3 bases, and 8 bases separated the two germline ends. CDR3 length: 13 amino acids.

The chain is built from TRBV5-4 and TRBJ1-2; maybe TRBD1 (5 bases). The V end was cut by 6 bases, the J end by 1 base, with 25 bases between. CDR3 length: 18 amino acids. Germline V lookup: CDR1 SGHNT, CDR2 YYREEE (reference sequence). CDR3 DNA sequence: TGTGCCAGCACGACACGGTATCTGGGACCTGGGAATAACTATGGCTACACCTTC. This sequence encodes CASTTRYLGPGNNYGYTF.

For the CDR3, the DNA is TGTGCCAGCAGCTTAGCAAGGGGGATGGTAGCGGTCGACAATGAGCAGTTCTTC. This gives the protein CASSLARGMVAVDNEQFF. The rearrangement joins TRBV7-9 to TRBJ2-1; D assignment may be TRBD1 or TRBD2 (6 bases each). The CDR3 consists of 18 residues. Germline loops: CDR1 SEHNR, CDR2 FQNEAQ (reference sequence). Trimming cost V 0 bases and J 5 bases, with 20 bases left between them. Using reference TRBV7-9 and TRBJ2-1 for the parts outside the CDR3, the full variable domain is DTGVSQNPRHKITKRGQNVTFRCDPISEHNRLYWYRQTLGQGPEFLTYFQNEAQLEKSRLLSDRFSAERPKGSFSTLEIQRTEQGDSAMYLCASSLARGMVAVDNEQFFGPGTRLTVL.

Only one count was recorded for this clone. This rearrangement joins TRBV7-6 to TRBJ2-7; D not certain. The germline CDR1 and CDR2 sequences are SGHVS and FNYEAQ. CDR3 length equals 13 residues. Trimming left V 5 bases short and J 5 bases short, with 13 bases between. CDR3 DNA sequence: TGTGCCAGCAGCCTCATGCAGTTCCACGAGCAGTACTTC. It specifies CASSLMQFHEQYF.

The chain couples TRBV7-9 to TRBJ1-3, with D uncertain. V dropped 5 bases and J dropped 2 bases, with 16 bases sitting between them. The CDR3 contains 16 residues. Per germline, CDR1 SEHNR and CDR2 FQNEAQ (reference sequence). The CDR3 bases are TGTGCCAGCAGCCCGGGGTCCCAGCGGGCTGGAAACACCATATATTTT. Translation: CASSPGSQRAGNTIYF.

The chain uses TRBV11-2 and TRBJ1-2, with D unclear. The CDR3 contains 14 residues. V lost 0 bases to trimming and J lost 2 bases, with 7 bases between them. The germline V gene has CDR1 SGHAT and CDR2 FQNNGV. The chain's CDR3 is CASSLDDGNYGYTF. The CDR3 region has the DNA TGTGCCAGCAGCTTAGATGACGGAAACTATGGCTACACCTTC.